Listed here is a single TCR beta chain. The antigen remains undetermined. This CDR3 comprises 16 residues. Per germline, CDR1 MDHEN and CDR2 SYDVKM. The ends lost 2 bases at V and 4 bases at J; junction bases unmatched: 6. TCRdb's table, derived via immunoSEQ multiplex PCR, lists solely in-frame clones and lacks some. Found here are roughly 92,000 clones, about 88% of them singletons; the top ten hold approximately 0.3%. These data are taken from a study of graft-versus-host responses after intestinal transplantation. The sequencing here drew on unstimulated CD4+ T cells sorted from spleen or lymph node cells, taken before transplant. The chain recombines TRBV28 with TRBJ2-2, with 8 bases lining up with TRBD1. The sequence came from a human donor who was the organ donor for an intestinal transplant. The DNA of the CDR3 is TGTGCCAGCAGTTTAGCCGGACAGGGCCCCACCGGGGAGCTGTTTTTT. Protein product: CASSLAGQGPTGELFF.